A single sample gave rise to the 31 T cell receptor beta chains below, sequenced in a study of low-dose radiotherapy and immunotherapy resistance in tumors. Time point given: after trial treatment. Indicated treatment: LDRT plus nivolumab, ipilimumab, low-dose cyclophosphamide and aspirin (RACIN trial). Both TCRalpha and TCRbeta chains were reverse transcribed with V-gene-specific primers. TCRs underwent around 20 PCR cycles of amplification with a constant-region primer and V-primer adapter. TCRdb processed the reads anew with MiXCR; each CDR3 protein has one entry. The sample consists of 65,000 to 95,000 distinct CDR3 sequences, around a sixth of them appearing once. This specimen was PBMCs, taken after low-dose radiotherapy plus immunotherapy. These receptor sequences come from a male donor with prostate cancer.

This clonotype was recorded at least ten times. The rearrangement uses TRBV29-1 and TRBJ2-7, with D possibly TRBD2 on 6 matching bases. The CDR3 runs to 15 residues. Deletions cut 7 bases from V and 6 bases from J, with 25 bases between. Germline loops: CDR1 SQVTM, CDR2 ANQGSEA. This CDR3 reads CSATSSTSLVSEQYF. The CDR3 bases are TGCAGCGCTACCTCATCGACTAGTTTGGTATCCGAGCAGTACTTC.

The V and J genes are TRBV5-6 and TRBJ2-1; D possibly corresponds to TRBD2 (6 bases). V lost 7 bases and J lost 9, with 20 bases in between. This CDR3 has 14 residues. From germline, CDR1 is SGHDT and CDR2 YYEEEE. DNA for the CDR3: TGTGCCAGCGTCTTCTCGGGGGTAACTGGTGAGCAGTTCTTC. Residues: CASVFSGVTGEQFF.

The sample holds many counts of this clonotype. The genes are TRBV28 and TRBJ2-5; the D is unclear. The ends were cut back, 6 bases at V and 3 bases at J, with 8 bases in the middle. In germline, CDR1 is MDHEN, CDR2 SYDVKM. This CDR3 has 12 residues. CDR3 sequence: CASSFLKETQYF. The CDR3 DNA reads as TGTGCCAGCAGCTTTTTGAAAGAGACCCAGTACTTC.

The chain links TRBV29-1 to TRBJ2-1; TRBD2 aligns across 8 bases. Trimming removed 7 bases from V and 2 bases from J; junction bases left unmatched: 4. The CDR3 spans 13 residues. Per germline, CDR1 SQVTM and CDR2 ANQGSEA. This CDR3 is CSGGLAAYNEQFF. DNA for the CDR3: TGCAGCGGTGGACTAGCAGCCTACAATGAGCAGTTCTTC.

Ten or more counts support this clonotype. J is TRBJ1-2 and V is TRBV25-1, with a possible D match to TRBD1 (5 bases). Trimming pared 6 bases from V and 8 bases from J, leaving 16 bases between. This CDR3 is built from 13 residues. Looked up from germline, CDR1 is MGHDK and CDR2 is SYGVNS. CDR3: CASREGSLRGYTF. CDR3 coding DNA: TGTGCCAGCAGGGAGGGGAGCCTGAGGGGCTACACCTTC.

This clonotype appeared many times. V gene TRBV7-2 combines with J gene TRBJ2-5; D is unclear. Looked up from germline, CDR1 is SGHTA and CDR2 is FQGNSA. V lost 6 bases, J lost 7 bases, and 12 bases lay in between. This CDR3 has 12 amino acids. Written as DNA, the CDR3 is TGTGCCAGCAGTCGACCCGGGCCGACCCAGTACTTC. Its translation: CASSRPGPTQYF. Full variable domain (outside the CDR3, taken from reference TRBV7-2 and TRBJ2-5): GAGVSQSPSNKVTEKGKDVELRCDPISGHTALYWYRQSLGQGLEFLIYFQGNSAPDKSGLPSDRFSAERTGGSVSTLTIQRTQQEDSAVYLCASSRPGPTQYFGPGTRLLVL.

This clonotype was seen only once. V and J are TRBV11-2 and TRBJ2-3; D uncertain. In germline, CDR1 is SGHAT, CDR2 FQNNGV. This CDR3 comprises 17 residues. The V and J ends lost 1 base and 2 bases respectively, with 16 bases between them. CDR3 DNA: TGTGCCAGCAGCTTAGGGCTGAGGCCCTCAGACACAGATACGCAGTATTTT. Translated: CASSLGLRPSDTDTQYF.

This clonotype was seen a few times. This likely traces to a read error, being one base from a far larger clone. CDR3 sequence reads: CAIRPGHSSYNEQYF. The CDR3 DNA reads as TGTGCCATCAGGCCGGGACACAGCTCCTACAATGAGCAGTACTTC. The chain has TRBV10-3 and TRBJ2-7; weak D call: TRBD1 (6 bases). The CDR3 runs to 15 residues. The germline V and J ends were trimmed by 6 bases and 7 bases, with 22 bases remaining between them. CDR1 and CDR2 (germline): ENHRY, SYGVKD.

This sequence joins TRBV12-3 or TRBV12-4 and TRBJ1-6, with TRBD1 matching over 7 bases. CDR3 length: 20 residues. V shed 5 bases and J 0 bases; nucleotides not matched to a gene: 16. CDR3: CASSKLAGTVKLSYNSPLHF. For the CDR3, the DNA is TGTGCCAGCAGTAAATTGGCCGGGACAGTGAAACTCTCCTATAATTCACCCCTCCACTTT.

This clonotype was seen a handful of times. The chain uses TRBV5-1 and TRBJ2-6; D might be TRBD2 (5 bases). The CDR3 is 16 residues long. Germline V gene sequence: CDR1 SGHRS, CDR2 YFSETQ. V lost 0 bases, J lost 4 bases, and 11 bases lay in between. Written as DNA, the CDR3 is TGCGCCAGCAGCTTGGCCGGGGTTGAAGGGGCCAACGTCCTGACTTTC. Its translation: CASSLAGVEGANVLTF.

In this sample, this clonotype turned up many times. V usage is TRBV5-1 and J usage is TRBJ2-6; D possibly corresponds to TRBD1 (5 bases). The CDR3 sequence is 16 residues long. Deletions cut 4 bases from V and 1 base from J, with 12 bases between. The germline V gene has CDR1 SGHRS and CDR2 YFSETQ. In nucleotides, the CDR3 is TGCGCCAGCAGCCTGACAGAACCTTCTGGGGCCAACGTCCTGACTTTC. It yields the protein CASSLTEPSGANVLTF.

This clonotype showed up many times. This chain uses TRBV29-1 with TRBJ2-3; no firm D call. Germline V gives CDR1 SQVTM, CDR2 ANQGSEA. The CDR3 loop spans 13 amino acids. Here the CDR3 reads CSSTAKNTDTQYF. In nucleotides, the CDR3 is TGCAGTTCAACGGCGAAGAACACAGATACGCAGTATTTT.

The chain joins TRBV20-1 to TRBJ2-3; TRBD1 might be the D (6 bases). CDR3 length equals 12 residues. Germline V gene data show CDR1 as DFQATT and CDR2 as SNEGSKA (reference sequence). V was clipped by 6 bases and J by 9 bases, with 16 bases between them. The DNA of the CDR3 is TGCAGTGCACCTAAGACAGGAGCCACGCAGTATTTT. Its protein is CSAPKTGATQYF.

This clonotype was recorded at least ten times. DNA for the CDR3: TGCGCCAGCAGTGACAAGAAGGCCCCGGTGAACATTCAGTACTTC. This codes for CASSDKKAPVNIQYF. The V gene is TRBV10-2, the J gene TRBJ2-4; D not resolved. Trimming took 3 bases from V and 7 from J, leaving 16 bases between them. CDR3 length: 15 residues. From germline, CDR1 is WSHSY and CDR2 SAAADI.

The genes are TRBV12-3 or TRBV12-4 and TRBJ2-5, with 8 bases lining up with TRBD2. The CDR3 is made up of 13 amino acids. The trim removed 8 bases at V and 5 bases at J, leaving 7 bases unmatched. The CDR3 sequence: CASRGGAGETQYF. CDR3 bases: TGTGCCAGCCGGGGGGGAGCCGGGGAGACCCAGTACTTC.

This clonotype turned up a few times. The chain employs TRBV6-2 or TRBV6-3 and TRBJ2-5; D not certain. The CDR3 spans 13 residues. V shed 7 bases and J shed 5 bases, with 14 bases lying between them. Germline CDR1 MNHEY, CDR2 SVGEGT. CDR3 amino acids: CASTNPSLETQYF. CDR3 in DNA: TGTGCCAGCACCAACCCCAGTCTGGAGACCCAGTACTTC.

V is TRBV7-4 and J is TRBJ1-5, with D perhaps matching TRBD1 (5 bases). Germline values: CDR1 SGHVT, CDR2 SQSDAQ. V was cut by 6 bases and J by 3 bases, with 12 bases left in between. The CDR3 runs 14 residues. DNA of the CDR3: TGTGCCAGCAGAAATCAGGGTAACAATCAGCCCCAGCATTTT. This encodes CASRNQGNNQPQHF.

The chain links TRBV28 to TRBJ2-4, with TRBD2 identical over 11 bases. Looked up from germline, CDR1 is MDHEN and CDR2 is SYDVKM. This CDR3 contains 15 residues. The V and J ends lost 5 bases and 5 bases, in that order; junction bases with no gene match: 5. This chain's CDR3 is CASSLAGGIENIQYF. The CDR3 nucleotides read TGTGCCAGCAGTCTAGCGGGGGGAATCGAAAACATTCAGTACTTC.

This clonotype was recorded many times. The chain employs TRBV19 and TRBJ2-1; TRBD2 might be the D (6 bases). V was shortened by 4 bases and J by 0 bases, with 10 bases between the two germline ends. The V gene's germline CDR1 is LNHDA and CDR2 SQIVND (reference sequence). CDR3 length: 15 amino acids. CDR3 in amino acids: CASSTRGTSYNEQFF. CDR3 coding DNA: TGTGCCAGTAGTACTCGGGGGACCTCCTACAATGAGCAGTTCTTC.

In this sample, this clonotype turned up many times. CDR3 DNA: TGTGCCATCAGTCGAACCTTCTCGTCAGAGCAAACTAATGAAAAACTGTTTTTT. Amino acid sequence: CAISRTFSSEQTNEKLFF. The gene calls are TRBV10-3 and TRBJ1-4; D gene uncertain. This CDR3 has 18 residues. The V gene lost 5 bases and the J gene lost 1 base, with 20 bases spanning the gap. Germline assignment: CDR1 ENHRY and CDR2 SYGVKD.

As concerns this clonotype: Given a far larger clone just one base away, this is likely a sequencing read error. The chain is built from TRBV6-4 and TRBJ2-7, with a possible D match to TRBD1 (5 bases). Germline values: CDR1 MRHNA, CDR2 SNTAGT. V was shortened by 4 bases and J by 6 bases, with 16 bases between the two germline ends. The CDR3 consists of 14 residues. The CDR3 loop reads CASSGTSAFREQYF. The CDR3 nucleotides are TGTGCCAGCAGTGGGACAAGCGCCTTCCGCGAGCAGTACTTC.

Concerning this clonotype: This likely came from a read error, as a far larger clone is one base away. The chain links TRBV9 to TRBJ2-7, with 10 positions matching TRBD1. The V gene's germline CDR1 is SGDLS and CDR2 YYNGEE. Trimming at V came to 0 bases and at J to 7 bases, leaving 7 bases not matched to a gene. The length of the CDR3 is 15 residues. As DNA, the CDR3 is TGTGCCAGCAGCGTAGTGGGACAGGGGTACAATGAGCAGTACTTC. The encoded protein is CASSVVGQGYNEQYF.

This clonotype was detected only a few times. V usage is TRBV11-2 and J usage is TRBJ2-1; 9 bases align to TRBD2. The CDR3 is made up of 18 amino acids. CDR1 is SGHAT and CDR2 is FQNNGV in the germline V gene. The ends lost 3 bases at V and 8 bases at J; junction bases unmatched: 17. The chain's CDR3 is CASSLAPLAGERSDEQFF. Written as DNA, the CDR3 is TGTGCCAGCAGCTTGGCTCCATTAGCGGGAGAGAGAAGCGATGAGCAGTTCTTC.

This clonotype was picked up a small number of times. The chain uses TRBV5-1 and TRBJ2-7; TRBD2 agrees at 12 bases. In germline, CDR1 is SGHRS, CDR2 YFSETQ. V was clipped by 0 bases and J by 7 bases; unmatched bases: 2. This CDR3 comprises 14 residues. The CDR3 sequence is CASSLGTSGVEQYF. CDR3 nucleotide sequence: TGCGCCAGCAGCTTGGGGACTAGCGGGGTTGAGCAGTACTTC.

This clonotype has a count of ten or more. The chain links TRBV30 to TRBJ2-1; TRBD2 matches 7 bases. V dropped 7 bases and J dropped 6; count of bases not matched to a gene: 6. Germline V gene sequence: CDR1 GTSNPN, CDR2 SVGIG (reference sequence). This CDR3 has 12 residues. The CDR3 sequence: CASGRLSNEQFF. The CDR3 DNA reads as TGTGCCTCCGGGAGGCTTTCCAATGAGCAGTTCTTC.

In this sample, this clonotype turned up many times. The chain uses TRBV7-2 and TRBJ2-6, with unresolved D. The CDR3 sequence is 14 residues long. Germline loops: CDR1 SGHTA, CDR2 FQGNSA. Trimming shortened V by 8 bases and J by 2 bases, and 10 bases separated the two germline ends. CDR3 DNA sequence: TGTGCCAGCTCGCCCTACGCTGGGGCCAACGTCCTGACTTTC. It is translated as CASSPYAGANVLTF.

Remarks on this clonotype: The CDR3 does not close with the conserved phenylalanine or tryptophan, likely indicating a read error. No DNA is shown, since the ends of the CDR3 on it are uncertain; the CDR3 is the one TCRdb lists. J is TRBJ2-7 and V is TRBV28; TRBD1 is the table's D call, not checked against the DNA. The CDR3 spans 9 amino acids, including both terminal residues. In germline, CDR1 is MDHEN, CDR2 SYDVKM. The CDR3 region is CASSPRQGS.

This clonotype has ten or more counts. The chain employs TRBV6-2 or TRBV6-3 and TRBJ2-7, with D maybe TRBD2 (6 bases). The CDR3 is 17 amino acids. Germline V CDR1 and CDR2: MNHEY, SVGEGT. V was clipped by 8 bases and J by 6 bases, with 29 bases between them. CDR3 residues: CASGITLADFRGSEQYF. The CDR3 region has the DNA TGTGCCAGCGGGATCACCTTAGCGGACTTTCGTGGGAGCGAGCAGTACTTC.

This clonotype was recorded many times. This sequence joins TRBV5-6 and TRBJ2-2, with 7 bases aligning to TRBD1. Germline V gene sequence: CDR1 SGHDT, CDR2 YYEEEE. V gave up 0 bases and J gave up 4 bases; unmatched junction bases: 3. There are 15 residues in the CDR3. The CDR3 DNA follows: TGTGCCAGCAGCTTGGCCCCAGGGGGCACCGGGGAGCTGTTTTTT. Its protein product is CASSLAPGGTGELFF.

The chain employs TRBV28 and TRBJ2-3, with TRBD2 matching over 16 bases. The ends lost 5 bases at V and 0 bases at J; junction bases unmatched: 5. The CDR3 contains 18 residues. CDR1 and CDR2 from the germline V gene are MDHEN and SYDVKM. The chain's CDR3 is CASSLGLAGGASTDTQYF. DNA of the CDR3: TGTGCCAGCAGTCTGGGACTAGCGGGAGGGGCGAGCACAGATACGCAGTATTTT.

The chain uses TRBV12-3 or TRBV12-4 and TRBJ2-7, with unresolved D. This CDR3 spans 14 amino acids. V gave up 0 bases and J gave up 0 bases, with 6 bases separating them. CDR3 in DNA: TGTGCCAGCAGTTTAGCGGTTGGCTCCTACGAGCAGTACTTC. Translation gives CASSLAVGSYEQYF.